A single sample gave rise to the 30 T cell receptor beta chains below, sequenced in a study of blood T cell repertoires in COVID-19. The protocol was immunoSEQ multiplex PCR, while the TCRdb copy is restricted to in-frame clones and leaves out a portion. The repertoire holds fewer than 250,000 clones, with about 88% as singletons. The specimen was peripheral blood. Every receptor here comes from a man in his forties with acute or convalescent COVID-19.

The CDR3 protein is CAWSYRVDGYTF. CDR3 coding DNA: TGTGCCTGGAGTTACAGGGTGGATGGCTACACCTTC. The rearrangement links TRBV30 to TRBJ1-2; TRBD1 is a possible D gene (6 bases). Trimming removed 2 bases at V and 6 bases at J, with 10 bases between. This CDR3 comprises 12 residues. Germline assignment: CDR1 GTSNPN and CDR2 SVGIG (reference sequence).

The chain carries TRBV7-5 and TRBJ2-2; the listed D gene, TRBD2, was not tested against the DNA. TRBV7-5 constitutes a pseudogene. This CDR3 comprises 14 residues. In DNA form, the CDR3 reads TGTGCCAGAAGCGCGGGACTCATCGAAGGGGAGCTGTTTTTT. Translation: CARSAGLIEGELFF.

V is TRBV3-1 (or the pseudogene TRBV3-2) and J is TRBJ1-5; D not resolved. Germline V gene lookup returns CDR1 LGHDT and CDR2 YNNKEL (reference sequence). The CDR3 contains 13 residues. With 0 bases removed from V and 7 bases from J, the gap between germline ends came to 7 bases. CDR3 nucleotide sequence: TGTGCCAGCAGCCAAGAGCTCAGACAGCCCCAGCATTTT. This translates into CASSQELRQPQHF.

J is TRBJ1-1 and V is TRBV19, with unresolved D. V was trimmed by 2 bases and J by 4 bases, leaving 17 bases between them. CDR1 and CDR2 from the germline V gene are LNHDA and SQIVND (reference sequence). The CDR3 length is 16 residues. CDR3 nucleotides: TGTGCCAGTAGTATATCGTTCGATGCGAGGATCACTGAAGCTTTCTTT. It is translated as CASSISFDARITEAFF.

This clone has only a few counts. The chain combines TRBV2 with TRBJ2-7, with 7 positions matching TRBD2. V gave up 4 bases and J gave up 6 bases; unmatched junction bases: 12. Germline V gene sequence: CDR1 SNHLY, CDR2 FYNNEI. The CDR3 runs 15 residues. CDR3 loop: CASSVVGQGGLEQYF. The CDR3 bases are TGTGCCAGCAGTGTAGTAGGGCAGGGAGGGCTCGAGCAGTACTTC.

This rearrangement joins TRBV19 to TRBJ1-5; D is perhaps TRBD1 (6 bases). Deletions cut 10 bases from V and 4 bases from J, with 14 bases between. From germline, CDR1 is LNHDA and CDR2 SQIVND (reference sequence). The CDR3 spans 13 residues. In nucleotides, the CDR3 is TGTGCCACCACAGGACAGTTTAATCAGCCCCAGCATTTT. This translates into CATTGQFNQPQHF. Filled out from reference TRBV19 and TRBJ1-5, the complete variable domain reads DGGITQSPKYLFRKEGQNVTLSCEQNLNHDAMYWYRQDPGQGLRLIYYSQIVNDFQKGDIAEGYSVSREKKESFPLTVTSAQKNPTAFYLCATTGQFNQPQHFGDGTRLSIL.

The chain links TRBV3-1 (or the pseudogene TRBV3-2) to TRBJ1-2; the D is unclear. Trimming removed 4 bases at V and 5 bases at J, with 11 bases between. The CDR3 covers 13 residues. Germline V gene sequence: CDR1 LGHDT, CDR2 YNNKEL (reference sequence). CDR3 sequence (DNA): TGTGCCAGCAGCCCCCCGACACCGTATGGCTACACCTTC. Residues: CASSPPTPYGYTF.

The J gene is TRBJ1-2, the V gene TRBV10-3, with 7 bases fitting TRBD1. Germline loops: CDR1 ENHRY, CDR2 SYGVKD. This CDR3 has 16 residues. V lost 0 bases to trimming and J lost 3 bases; unmatched junction nucleotides: 7. In nucleotides, the CDR3 is TGTGCCATCAGTGAGTCGTCCGGGACAGCTTACTATGGCTACACCTTC. Protein product: CAISESSGTAYYGYTF.

This rearrangement joins TRBV29-1 to TRBJ1-3; D is ambiguous. The CDR3 covers 14 residues. The V and J ends lost 4 bases and 0 bases respectively, with 10 bases between them. Germline V lookup: CDR1 SQVTM, CDR2 ANQGSEA. The CDR3 coding sequence is TGCAGCGTTGGGCTCGCAAGCTCTGGAAACACCATATATTTT. Translation gives CSVGLASSGNTIYF.

The rearrangement uses TRBV5-6 and TRBJ1-2, with D unclear. This CDR3 has 15 residues. Germline values: CDR1 SGHDT, CDR2 YYEEEE. Trimming left V 7 bases short and J 2 bases short, with 18 bases between. Here the CDR3 reads CASYVHQRVNYGYTF. CDR3 nucleotides: TGTGCCAGCTATGTCCACCAACGGGTAAACTATGGCTACACCTTC.

DNA of the CDR3: TGTGCCAGCAGTGGTACCGCGGGGGGGAGCGCAGATACGCAGTATTTT. Residues: CASSGTAGGSADTQYF. V and J are TRBV27 and TRBJ2-3, with 9 positions matching TRBD2. The CDR3 consists of 16 residues. Germline V gene data show CDR1 as MNHEY and CDR2 as SMNVEV (reference sequence). V gave up 5 bases and J gave up 4 bases; unmatched junction bases: 10.

The chain carries TRBV30 and TRBJ2-7; D unclear. The CDR3 runs 14 residues. V shed 0 bases and J shed 2 bases, with 11 bases lying between them. Germline CDR1 reads GTSNPN; CDR2 reads SVGIG (reference sequence). CDR3 sequence: CAWSVGHKAYEQYF. The CDR3 coding sequence is TGTGCCTGGAGTGTGGGCCACAAAGCCTACGAGCAGTACTTC.

The CDR3, as DNA: TGCGCCAGCAGCCCCTGGGCGGGGGACACAGATACGCAGTATTTT. It codes for CASSPWAGDTDTQYF. The chain couples TRBV10-1 to TRBJ2-3, with 7 bases matching TRBD2. CDR3 length equals 15 residues. Germline trimming cut 6 bases from V and 2 bases from J; bases unmatched to any gene: 8. CDR1 is WNHNN and CDR2 is SYGVQD in the germline V gene (reference sequence).

The rearrangement links TRBV4-3 to TRBJ1-3; no clear D gene. V was cut by 6 bases and J by 0 bases, with 12 bases left in between. The CDR3 loop spans 15 amino acids. Germline V gives CDR1 LGHNA, CDR2 YSLEER. CDR3 in amino acids: CASREIPGSGNTIYF. DNA of the CDR3: TGCGCCAGCAGAGAGATACCGGGCTCTGGAAACACCATATATTTT.

The V and J genes are TRBV15 and TRBJ1-1, with D possibly matching TRBD1 (5 bases). Deletions cut 0 bases from V and 1 base from J, with 9 bases between. CDR1 and CDR2 from the germline V gene are LNHNV and YYDKDF (reference sequence). The CDR3 contains 15 residues. Written as DNA, the CDR3 is TGTGCCACCAGCAGAGACTGGACACAGAACACTGAAGCTTTCTTT. Its translation: CATSRDWTQNTEAFF.

The chain links TRBV5-1 to TRBJ2-1; TRBD1 aligns across 7 bases. Germline loops: CDR1 SGHRS, CDR2 YFSETQ. After removal of 0 bases from V and 6 bases from J, the junction contained 15 bases not matched to a gene. The CDR3 totals 18 residues. CDR3 in DNA: TGCGCCAGCAGCTTGGCCCGATCTGACAGGGCAGGCCGCAATGAGCAGTTCTTC. Protein product: CASSLARSDRAGRNEQFF.

The chain recombines TRBV6-5 with TRBJ2-7; tentative D call: TRBD1 (5 bases). Germline loops: CDR1 MNHEY, CDR2 SVGAGI. The CDR3 loop spans 14 amino acids. V lost 5 bases to trimming and J lost 0 bases, with 11 bases between them. CDR3 in DNA: TGTGCCAGCAGTACGACAGTAACCTCCTACGAGCAGTACTTC. Translating it yields CASSTTVTSYEQYF.

For the CDR3, the DNA is TGTGCCAGCATTGGCGGGGGGCGGAATGAGCAGTTCTTC. Amino acids: CASIGGGRNEQFF. The chain joins TRBV2 to TRBJ2-1; 8 bases agree with TRBD2. This CDR3 region has 13 residues. V trimming: 7 bases; J trimming: 7 bases; junction bases outside the gene matches: 6. Germline CDR1 and CDR2: SNHLY and FYNNEI.

V usage is TRBV29-1 and J usage is TRBJ1-2; perhaps TRBD1 as D (6 bases). Between the trimmed V and J ends, which lost 8 bases and 13 bases, there was a span of 11 bases. There are 8 residues in the CDR3. The germline CDR1 and CDR2 sequences are SQVTM and ANQGSEA. CDR3 protein: CSPTGSTF. The CDR3, as DNA: TGCAGCCCCACAGGGTCCACCTTC.

V gene TRBV6-5 combines with J gene TRBJ2-1; a weak D match, TRBD1 (5 bases). Trimming left V 5 bases short and J 0 bases short, with 11 bases between. In germline, CDR1 is MNHEY, CDR2 SVGAGI. The CDR3 consists of 15 residues. The CDR3 sequence is CASSQQASSYNEQFF. CDR3 coding DNA: TGTGCCAGCAGTCAACAGGCTAGCTCCTACAATGAGCAGTTCTTC.

This clone has only a few counts. Here the CDR3 reads CSASRQANTEAFF. CDR3 in DNA: TGCAGTGCTAGTAGGCAGGCGAACACTGAAGCTTTCTTT. V is TRBV20-1 and J is TRBJ1-1; D uncertain. Germline V gene sequence: CDR1 DFQATT, CDR2 SNEGSKA (reference sequence). The CDR3 runs to 13 residues. Trimming removed 3 bases from V and 1 base from J, with 9 bases in between.

The V gene is TRBV7-2, the J gene TRBJ1-1; TRBD1 is a possible D gene (6 bases). From germline, CDR1 is SGHTA and CDR2 FQGNSA. This CDR3 is built from 13 residues. Trimming pared 10 bases from V and 1 base from J, leaving 13 bases between. The CDR3 is CATSRQENTEAFF. In DNA, the CDR3 is TGTGCCACCTCAAGACAGGAGAACACTGAAGCTTTCTTT.

The CDR3 coding sequence is TGTGCGGGGGGGTATAGCAATCAGCCCCAGCATTTT. This encodes CAGGYSNQPQHF. This sequence joins TRBV28 and TRBJ1-5, with TRBD1 as a possible D gene (5 bases). The CDR3 has 12 amino acids. Germline CDR1 MDHEN, CDR2 SYDVKM.

This rearrangement joins TRBV5-1 to TRBJ1-5; TRBD1 aligns across 9 bases. This CDR3 has 15 residues. CDR1 and CDR2 (germline): SGHRS, YFSETQ. With 0 bases clipped from V and 4 bases from J, the junction kept 2 bases outside the gene matches. The CDR3 protein is CASSLGQGDNQPQHF. Here the CDR3 DNA reads TGCGCCAGCAGCTTGGGACAGGGGGATAATCAGCCCCAGCATTTT.

This chain links TRBV6-5 with TRBJ1-2; D is ambiguous. This CDR3 is built from 13 residues. Germline V gives CDR1 MNHEY, CDR2 SVGAGI. V was shortened by 5 bases and J by 0 bases, with 7 bases between the two germline ends. CDR3 sequence: CASSPRANYGYTF. The CDR3 region has the DNA TGTGCCAGCAGTCCTCGGGCTAACTATGGCTACACCTTC.

The gene calls are TRBV5-8 and TRBJ1-6, with 10 bases that match TRBD1. The V segment lost 0 bases and the J segment 9 bases; nucleotides outside the gene matches: 0. This CDR3 has 14 amino acids. Germline CDR1 SGHTS, CDR2 YDEGEE. CDR3 sequence (DNA): TGTGCCAGCAGCTTGGGGGACAGGGGTTCACCCCTCCACTTT. Translated, it gives CASSLGDRGSPLHF. Filled out from reference TRBV5-8 and TRBJ1-6, the complete variable domain reads EAGVTQSPTHLIKTRGQQATLRCSPISGHTSVYWYQQALGLGLQFLLWYDEGEERNRGNFPPRFSGRQFPNYSSELNVNALELEDSALYLCASSLGDRGSPLHFGNGTRLTVT.

The chain is built from TRBV20-1 and TRBJ2-7; no firm D call. From germline, CDR1 is DFQATT and CDR2 SNEGSKA (reference sequence). This CDR3 is 12 amino acids long. V dropped 3 bases and J dropped 0 bases, with 6 bases sitting between them. The CDR3 DNA follows: TGCAGTGCTAGTTCCATCTCCTACGAGCAGTACTTC. This encodes CSASSISYEQYF.

This chain links TRBV11-3 with TRBJ1-6; 7 bases match TRBD1. The CDR3 length is 19 residues. Trimming at V came to 4 bases and at J to 0 bases, leaving 12 bases not matched to a gene. Germline V gene sequence: CDR1 SGHNT, CDR2 YENEEA. The CDR3: CASSSGTASRSSYNSPLHF. CDR3 DNA: TGTGCCAGCAGCTCCGGGACAGCGTCTAGGAGCTCCTATAATTCACCCCTCCACTTT.

The J gene is TRBJ1-3, the V gene TRBV9, with D tentatively TRBD1 (5 bases). CDR1 is SGDLS and CDR2 is YYNGEE in the germline V gene. The CDR3 spans 16 residues. Deletions cut 0 bases from V and 3 bases from J, with 13 bases between. The CDR3 sequence: CASSVGKGRNGNTIYF. CDR3 bases: TGTGCCAGCAGCGTAGGAAAGGGGAGGAATGGAAACACCATATATTTT. Looking up the rest from reference TRBV9 and TRBJ1-3 gives the full variable domain: DSGVTQTPKHLITATGQRVTLRCSPRSGDLSVYWYQQSLDQGLQFLIQYYNGEERAKGNILERFSAQQFPDLHSELNLSSLELGDSALYFCASSVGKGRNGNTIYFGEGSWLTVV.

V usage is TRBV27 and J usage is TRBJ1-2; TRBD1 agrees at 9 bases. The CDR3 runs to 13 residues. Trimming at V came to 6 bases and at J to 2 bases, leaving 1 base not matched to a gene. CDR1 and CDR2 (germline): MNHEY, SMNVEV (reference sequence). The CDR3 bases are TGTGCCAGCAGAACAGGGGGCAACTATGGCTACACCTTC. Its translation is CASRTGGNYGYTF.